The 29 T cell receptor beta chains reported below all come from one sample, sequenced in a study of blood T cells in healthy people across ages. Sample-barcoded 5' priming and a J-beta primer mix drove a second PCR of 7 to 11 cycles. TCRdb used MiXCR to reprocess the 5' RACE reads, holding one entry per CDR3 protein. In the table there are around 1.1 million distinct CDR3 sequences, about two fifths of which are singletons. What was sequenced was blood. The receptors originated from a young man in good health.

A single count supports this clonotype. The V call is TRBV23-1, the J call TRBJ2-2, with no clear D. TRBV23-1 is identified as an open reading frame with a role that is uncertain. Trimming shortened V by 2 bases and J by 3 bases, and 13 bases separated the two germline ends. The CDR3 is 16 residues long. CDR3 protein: CASSQSLGFDTGELFF. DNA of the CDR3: TGCGCCAGCAGTCAAAGCCTGGGCTTCGACACCGGGGAGCTGTTTTTT.

The DNA of the CDR3 is TGCAGTGCCTACCCGGAGTCCCCTGAAGCTTTCTTT. The encoded protein is CSAYPESPEAFF. The V gene is TRBV20-1, the J gene TRBJ1-1; D unclear. The CDR3 covers 12 residues. Germline V gives CDR1 DFQATT, CDR2 SNEGSKA (reference sequence). Trimming shortened V by 6 bases and J by 6 bases, and 14 bases separated the two germline ends.

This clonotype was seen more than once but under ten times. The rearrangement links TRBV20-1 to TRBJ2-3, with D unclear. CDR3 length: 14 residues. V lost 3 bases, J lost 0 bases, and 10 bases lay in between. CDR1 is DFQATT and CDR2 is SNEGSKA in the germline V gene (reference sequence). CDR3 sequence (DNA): TGCAGTGCTAGGGCCCACGAAAGCACAGATACGCAGTATTTT. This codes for CSARAHESTDTQYF.

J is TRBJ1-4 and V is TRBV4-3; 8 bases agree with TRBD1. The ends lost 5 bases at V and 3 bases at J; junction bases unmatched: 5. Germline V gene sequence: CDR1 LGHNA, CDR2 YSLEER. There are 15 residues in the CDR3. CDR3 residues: CASSEQGGANEKLFF. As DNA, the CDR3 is TGCGCCAGCAGCGAACAGGGGGGGGCTAATGAAAAACTGTTTTTT.

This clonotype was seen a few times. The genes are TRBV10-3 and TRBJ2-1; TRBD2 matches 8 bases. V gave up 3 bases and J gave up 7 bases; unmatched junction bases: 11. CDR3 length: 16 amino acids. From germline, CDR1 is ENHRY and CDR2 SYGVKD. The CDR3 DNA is TGTGCCATCAGTGACCCCTCGGGACTAGTTGATAATGAGCAGTTCTTC. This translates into CAISDPSGLVDNEQFF.

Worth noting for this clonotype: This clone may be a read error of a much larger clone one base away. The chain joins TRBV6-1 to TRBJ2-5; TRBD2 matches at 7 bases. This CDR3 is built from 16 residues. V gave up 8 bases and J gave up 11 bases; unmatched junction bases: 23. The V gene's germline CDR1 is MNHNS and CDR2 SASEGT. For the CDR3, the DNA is TGTGCCAGCGGTGGGAGGGAGCTCTCTCCTCCCTACGTGCAGTACTTC. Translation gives CASGGRELSPPYVQYF.

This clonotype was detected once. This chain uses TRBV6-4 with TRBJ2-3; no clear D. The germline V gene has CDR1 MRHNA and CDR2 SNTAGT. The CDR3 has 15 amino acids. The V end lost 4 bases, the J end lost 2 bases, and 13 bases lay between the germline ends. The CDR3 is CASSGERPATDTQYF. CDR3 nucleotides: TGTGCCAGCAGTGGGGAACGTCCGGCCACAGATACGCAGTATTTT.

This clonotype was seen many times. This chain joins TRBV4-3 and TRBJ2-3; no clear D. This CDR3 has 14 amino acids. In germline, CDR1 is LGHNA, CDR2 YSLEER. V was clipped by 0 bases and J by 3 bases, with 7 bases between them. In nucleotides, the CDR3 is TGCGCCAGCAGCCAAGATCCGGCGACAGATACGCAGTATTTT. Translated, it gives CASSQDPATDTQYF.

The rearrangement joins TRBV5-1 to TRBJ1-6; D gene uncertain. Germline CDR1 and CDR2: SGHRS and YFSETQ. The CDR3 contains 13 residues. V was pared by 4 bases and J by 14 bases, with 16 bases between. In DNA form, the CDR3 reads TGCGCCAGCAGCCTGGCCGGAAACTTGGCCCTCCACTTT. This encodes CASSLAGNLALHF.

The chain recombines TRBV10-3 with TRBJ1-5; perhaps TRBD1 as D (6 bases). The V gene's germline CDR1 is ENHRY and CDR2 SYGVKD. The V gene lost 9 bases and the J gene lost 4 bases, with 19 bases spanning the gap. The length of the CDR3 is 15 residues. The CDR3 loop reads CAIQRETGTNQPQHF. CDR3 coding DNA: TGTGCCATACAGAGAGAGACAGGTACAAATCAGCCCCAGCATTTT.

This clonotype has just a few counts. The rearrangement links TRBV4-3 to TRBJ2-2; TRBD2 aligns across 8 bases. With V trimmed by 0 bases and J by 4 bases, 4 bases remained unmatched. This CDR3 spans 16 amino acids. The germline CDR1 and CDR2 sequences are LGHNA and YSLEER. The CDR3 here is CASSQDVAGGTGELFF. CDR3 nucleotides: TGCGCCAGCAGCCAAGACGTCGCGGGAGGCACCGGGGAGCTGTTTTTT.

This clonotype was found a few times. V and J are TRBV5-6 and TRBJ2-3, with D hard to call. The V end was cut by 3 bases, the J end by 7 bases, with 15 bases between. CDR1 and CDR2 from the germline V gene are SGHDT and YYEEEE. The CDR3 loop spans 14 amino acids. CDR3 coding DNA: TGTGCCAGCAGCTCCCGAACGGCTAGGCATACGCAGTATTTT. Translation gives CASSSRTARHTQYF.

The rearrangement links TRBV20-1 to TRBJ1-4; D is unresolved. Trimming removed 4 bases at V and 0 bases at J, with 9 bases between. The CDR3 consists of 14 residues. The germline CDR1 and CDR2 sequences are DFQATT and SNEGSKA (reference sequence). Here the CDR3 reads CSAKPDTTNEKLFF. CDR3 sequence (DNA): TGCAGTGCTAAACCAGATACAACTAATGAAAAACTGTTTTTT.

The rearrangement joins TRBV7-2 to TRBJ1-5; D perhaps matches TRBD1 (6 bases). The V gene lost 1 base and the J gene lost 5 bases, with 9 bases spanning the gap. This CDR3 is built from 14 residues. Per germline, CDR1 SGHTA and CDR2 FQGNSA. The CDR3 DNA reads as TGTGCCAGCAGCTTAGTTAGGGGGGATCAGCCCCAGCATTTT. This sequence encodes CASSLVRGDQPQHF. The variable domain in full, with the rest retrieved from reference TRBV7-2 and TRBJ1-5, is GAGVSQSPSNKVTEKGKDVELRCDPISGHTALYWYRQSLGQGLEFLIYFQGNSAPDKSGLPSDRFSAERTGGSVSTLTIQRTQQEDSAVYLCASSLVRGDQPQHFGDGTRLSIL.

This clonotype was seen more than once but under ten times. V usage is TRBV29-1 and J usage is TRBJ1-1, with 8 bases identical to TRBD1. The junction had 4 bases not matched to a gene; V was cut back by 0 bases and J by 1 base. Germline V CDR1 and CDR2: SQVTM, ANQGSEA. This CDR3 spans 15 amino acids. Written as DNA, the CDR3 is TGCAGCGTTGAAGACCCCGACAGGGGGAACACTGAAGCTTTCTTT. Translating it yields CSVEDPDRGNTEAFF.

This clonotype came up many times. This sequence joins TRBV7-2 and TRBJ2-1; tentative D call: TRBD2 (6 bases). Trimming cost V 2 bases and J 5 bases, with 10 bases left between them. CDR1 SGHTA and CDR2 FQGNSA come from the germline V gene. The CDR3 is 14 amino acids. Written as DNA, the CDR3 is TGTGCCAGCAGCTTAAGGCGGGGCCACAATGAGCAGTTCTTC. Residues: CASSLRRGHNEQFF.

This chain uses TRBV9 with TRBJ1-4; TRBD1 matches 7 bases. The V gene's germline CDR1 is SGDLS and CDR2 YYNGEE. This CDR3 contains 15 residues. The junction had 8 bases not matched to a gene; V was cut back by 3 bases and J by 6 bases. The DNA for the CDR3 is TGTGCCAGCAGCGCACAACAGGGGAGGGATGAAAAACTGTTTTTT. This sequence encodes CASSAQQGRDEKLFF.

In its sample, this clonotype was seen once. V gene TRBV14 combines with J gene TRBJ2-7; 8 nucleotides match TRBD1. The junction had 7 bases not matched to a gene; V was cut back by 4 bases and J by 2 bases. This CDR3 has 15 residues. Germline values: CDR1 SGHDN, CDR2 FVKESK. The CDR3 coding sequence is TGTGCCAGCAGCCCCCGACAGGGGCCAACCTACGAGCAGTACTTC. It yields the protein CASSPRQGPTYEQYF.

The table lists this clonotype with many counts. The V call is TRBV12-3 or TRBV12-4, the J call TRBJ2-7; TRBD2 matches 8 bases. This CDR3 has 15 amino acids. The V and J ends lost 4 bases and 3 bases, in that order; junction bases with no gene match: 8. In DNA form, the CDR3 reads TGTGCCAGCAGTTCCCAGCGGGGGCCCCACTACGAGCAGTACTTC. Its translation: CASSSQRGPHYEQYF.

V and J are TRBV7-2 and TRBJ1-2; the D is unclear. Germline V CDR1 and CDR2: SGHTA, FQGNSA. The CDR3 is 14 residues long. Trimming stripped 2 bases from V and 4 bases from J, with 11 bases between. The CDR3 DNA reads TGTGCCAGCAGCTTATCCGTGATTAGCTATGGCTACACCTTC. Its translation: CASSLSVISYGYTF.

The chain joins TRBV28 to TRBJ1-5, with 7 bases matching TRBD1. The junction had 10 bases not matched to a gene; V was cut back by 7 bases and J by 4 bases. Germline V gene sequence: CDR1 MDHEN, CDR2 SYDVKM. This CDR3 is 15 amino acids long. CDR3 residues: CASITGELWNQPQHF. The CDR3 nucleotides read TGTGCCAGCATAACAGGGGAATTGTGGAATCAGCCCCAGCATTTT.

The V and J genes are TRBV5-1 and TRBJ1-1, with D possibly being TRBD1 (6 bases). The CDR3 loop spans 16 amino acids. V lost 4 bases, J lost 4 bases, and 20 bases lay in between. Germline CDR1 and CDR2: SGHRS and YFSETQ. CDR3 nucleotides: TGCGCCAGCAGCCACAACACAGGGTTCGGGGGCACTGAAGCTTTCTTT. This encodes CASSHNTGFGGTEAFF.

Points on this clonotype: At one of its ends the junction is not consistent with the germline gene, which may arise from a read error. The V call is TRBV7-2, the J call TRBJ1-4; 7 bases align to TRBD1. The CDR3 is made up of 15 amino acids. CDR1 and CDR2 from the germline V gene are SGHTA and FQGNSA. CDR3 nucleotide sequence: TGTGCCAGCAGCTTAACAGGGGCAACTAATAAAAAACTGTTTTTT. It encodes CASSLTGATNKKLFF.

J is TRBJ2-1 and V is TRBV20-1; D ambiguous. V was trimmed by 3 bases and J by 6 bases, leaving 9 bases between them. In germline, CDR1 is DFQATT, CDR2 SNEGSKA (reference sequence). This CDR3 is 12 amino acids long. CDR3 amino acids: CSASLGFNEQFF. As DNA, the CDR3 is TGCAGTGCTAGTCTAGGGTTCAATGAGCAGTTCTTC.

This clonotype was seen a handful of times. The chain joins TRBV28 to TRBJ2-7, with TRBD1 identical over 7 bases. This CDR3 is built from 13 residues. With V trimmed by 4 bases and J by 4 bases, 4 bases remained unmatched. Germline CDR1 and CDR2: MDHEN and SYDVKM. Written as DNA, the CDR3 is TGTGCCAGCAGTTACGGACAGGAGTACGAGCAGTACTTC. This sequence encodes CASSYGQEYEQYF.

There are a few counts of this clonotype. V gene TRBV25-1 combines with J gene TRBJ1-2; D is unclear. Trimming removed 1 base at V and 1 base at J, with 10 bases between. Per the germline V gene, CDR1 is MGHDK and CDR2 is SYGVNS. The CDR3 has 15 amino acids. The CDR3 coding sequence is TGTGCCAGCAGTGAATCTCTGACCCGTAACTATGGCTACACCTTC. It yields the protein CASSESLTRNYGYTF.

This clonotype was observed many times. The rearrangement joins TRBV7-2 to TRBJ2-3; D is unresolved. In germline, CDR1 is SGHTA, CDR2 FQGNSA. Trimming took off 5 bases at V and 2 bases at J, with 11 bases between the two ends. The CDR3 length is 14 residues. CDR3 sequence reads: CASSRSLDTDTQYF. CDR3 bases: TGTGCCAGCAGCAGATCCTTAGACACAGATACGCAGTATTTT.

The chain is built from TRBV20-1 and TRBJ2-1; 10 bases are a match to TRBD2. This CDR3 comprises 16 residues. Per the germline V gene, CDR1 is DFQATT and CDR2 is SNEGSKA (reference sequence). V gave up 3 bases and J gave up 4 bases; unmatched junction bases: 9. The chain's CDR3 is CSASRASGGLYNEQFF. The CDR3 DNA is TGCAGTGCTAGCAGGGCTAGCGGGGGACTTTACAATGAGCAGTTCTTC.

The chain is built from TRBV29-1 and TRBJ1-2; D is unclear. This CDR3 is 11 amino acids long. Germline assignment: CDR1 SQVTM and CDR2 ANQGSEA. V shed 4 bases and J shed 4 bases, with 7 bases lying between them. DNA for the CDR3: TGCAGCGTTGCGTCCGGCTATGGCTACACCTTC. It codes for CSVASGYGYTF.